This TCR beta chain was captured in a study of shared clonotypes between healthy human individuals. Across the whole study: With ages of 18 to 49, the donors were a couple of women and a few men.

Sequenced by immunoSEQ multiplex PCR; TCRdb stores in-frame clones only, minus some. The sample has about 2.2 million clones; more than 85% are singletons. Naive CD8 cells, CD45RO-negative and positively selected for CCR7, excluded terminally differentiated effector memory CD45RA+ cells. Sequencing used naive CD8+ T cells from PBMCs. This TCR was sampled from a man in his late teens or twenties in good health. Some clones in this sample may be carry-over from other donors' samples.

CDR3 DNA sequence: TGCGCCAGCAGTGAGTCGATCGGTAATAACAGGGCAATCGAGCAGTACTTC. This codes for CASSESIGNNRAIEQYF. The genes are TRBV10-1 and TRBJ2-7; D is perhaps TRBD1 (6 bases). CDR1 and CDR2 (germline): WNHNN, SYGVQD (reference sequence). The CDR3 is 17 amino acids. Trimming cost V 0 bases and J 6 bases, with 21 bases left between them.